The TCR beta chain under discussion was sequenced for a study of CD8+CD57+ T cells in acquired aplastic anemia. Study-wide background: Mean DNA quantity obtained from sorted CD4+ and CD8+ cells was 3 to 3.5 ug. Study-level points and caveats: Patients and controls were found to share approximately 31 CD8+ CDR3 sequences. CD8+ Simpson's diversity in patients was not significantly different from that in controls.

Patients included in sequencing had previously demonstrated CD8+CD57+ cell expansion by flow cytometry. At blood sampling, none of the patients had yet received therapy. TCR beta VDJ and CDR3 were profiled, and genomic DNA was the template. TCRdb reprocessed the reads with MiXCR, giving one entry per CDR3 protein. The sample lists 150,000 to 200,000 distinct CDR3 sequences; around half were seen once. With respect to this clonotype: What it binds is unknown.

Germline CDR1 LNHNV, CDR2 YYDKDF (reference sequence). CDR3 length: 12 residues. Trimming removed 0 bases at V and 6 bases at J, with 5 bases between. The sample taken for sequencing was sorted CD4+, CD8+, or CD8+CD57+ T cells (not recorded which) from PBMCs. The chain joins TRBV15 to TRBJ2-5; D not certain. The clonotype originates from a human donor with aplastic anemia. The CDR3 DNA follows: TGTGCCACCAGCAGAGATCTGAAGACCCAGTACTTC. Translating it yields CATSRDLKTQYF. Using reference TRBV15 and TRBJ2-5 for the parts outside the CDR3, the full variable domain is DAMVIQNPRYQVTQFGKPVTLSCSQTLNHNVMYWYQQKSSQAPKLLFHYYDKDFNNEADTPDNFQSRRPNTSFCFLDIRSPGLGDTAMYLCATSRDLKTQYFGPGTRLLVL.